This TCR beta chain was captured in a study of T-cell reconstitution after alpha-beta-depleted transplantation in children (TCRdb year 2016). About the investigation overall: The study quantitatively tracked T-cell immune reconstitution after TCRalphabeta/CD19-depleted allogeneic hematopoietic cell transplantation in children using TCR repertoire profiling. Study-wide conclusions, independent of this receptor: The frequencies of hyperexpanded clones fell over the following months, and after one year, T-cell counts and TCRbeta diversity were mostly attributed to newly produced T cells. In some patients, the high TCRbeta diversity seen at day 60 was put down to recipient T cells and intrathymic progenitors that had survived conditioning. The apparently early alphabetaT-cell count recovery about two months after transplant was reportedly dependent on only several hundred rapidly expanded clones derived from non-depleted graft cells.

The sample's treatment or condition label, in plain terms: allogeneic hematopoietic cell transplantation with graft depleted of TCRalphabeta T cells and CD19 B cells. Transplant recipients were children who received TCRalphabeta/CD19-depleted allogeneic hematopoietic cell grafts. This clonotype was seen more than once but under ten times. The clone's antigen remains unknown. No clone much larger than this one lies a single base away; base qualities are absent. The library was made by PCR. The sample was run on an Illumina HiSeq 2500. To normalize quantification of the TCRbeta repertoire, the TCR libraries were built with molecular barcoding that relied on unique molecular identifiers. In-frame beta chains were kept once TCRdb had trimmed the public reads at Q25 with fastp and called clones with MiXCR. Every entry covers one CDR3 protein and lists the most common genes and DNA from its rows. The sample table holds about 510,000 distinct CDR3 sequences, of which about an eighth were seen once. Less than 15% of the sample belongs to the ten largest clones.

CDR1 and CDR2 are drawn from the germline V gene: SGHTA, FQGNSA. The CDR3 runs 14 amino acids, cysteine and phenylalanine included. Only CDR3 DNA remains: 42 bases, in frame from the first base. After removal of 5 bases from V and 6 bases from J, the junction retains 8 bases not matched to a gene. The sequencing here drew on PBMCs, mostly from graft donor cells, taken 180 days after TCRalphabeta/CD19-depleted stem cell transplant. This chain is built from TRBV7-2 and TRBJ2-7; 9 middle bases align to TRBD1. This TCR was sampled from a female patient aged 2-9 years who had a stem cell transplant for aplastic anemia, so the T cells may come from the graft donor. The DNA sequence reads TGTGCCAGCAGCCATGGGGACAGGGAAATCGAGCAGTACTTC. The resulting protein is CASSHGDREIEQYF.